This TCR beta chain was captured by sequencing in a study of T cell repertoires in cytomegalovirus infection. As for the study in general: Signatures in public TCR beta sequences pointed to both CMV infection and matching HLA type.

A single record per CDR3 protein comes from TCRdb applying MiXCR to the reads. The table shows about 180,000 distinct CDR3 sequences, with roughly 15% occurring only once. This clonotype was detected a few times. Its antigen is still unknown. The germline V gene has CDR1 SQVTM and CDR2 ANQGSEA. There are 14 residues in the CDR3. V gave up 1 base and J gave up 1 base, with 10 bases separating them. Whole-study findings and limits: The cumulative frequency of public TCR beta families distinguished individuals who carried CMV together with the relevant HLA. HLA-C-restricted CMV clonotypes gave the most frequent clonotype in two of eight donors.

The genes are TRBV29-1 and TRBJ2-5, with a possible D match to TRBD1 (6 bases). The source material was CD8+ T cells from PBMCs. This TCR was sampled from a human donor in good health (CMV status not recorded). Some clones in this sample may be carry-over from other donors' samples. The CDR3 spells CSVEVSGAQETQYF. The CDR3 bases are TGCAGCGTTGAAGTTTCAGGGGCCCAAGAGACCCAGTACTTC.